Many counts were recorded for the clone carrying this T cell receptor beta chain. Its target is not known. The germline gives CDR1 SQVTM, CDR2 ANQGSEA. The CDR3 runs to 15 residues. Trimming shortened V by 5 bases and J by 0 bases, and 14 bases separated the two germline ends. TCRdb re-called the 5' RACE reads with MiXCR, one entry per CDR3 protein. The data contain about 69,000 distinct CDR3 sequences, roughly 3.9% of them singletons. This sample was included in a study of neurological immune-mediated disorders. On the study more broadly: For the approximately 35 multiple sclerosis patients, the disease was relapsing-remitting in about 30 and secondary progressive in 3. Overall study results and limits: Phylogenetic grouping assigned the repertoires of 18 of 34 multiple sclerosis patients to one related-CDR3 cluster, which constitutes a possible signature. Neither clinical nor MRI features were found to be associated with the multiple sclerosis repertoire cluster.

The unsorted libraries were produced from 2 million PBMCs held at -80 C. This sequence joins TRBV29-1 and TRBJ2-1; a weak D match, TRBD2 (5 bases). The receptor comes from a man younger than 45 with multiple sclerosis. The sequenced sample consisted of PBMCs. The DNA of the CDR3 is TGCAGCGTTAAGGAGGACGACACCTCCTACAATGAGCAGTTCTTC. This sequence encodes CSVKEDDTSYNEQFF.